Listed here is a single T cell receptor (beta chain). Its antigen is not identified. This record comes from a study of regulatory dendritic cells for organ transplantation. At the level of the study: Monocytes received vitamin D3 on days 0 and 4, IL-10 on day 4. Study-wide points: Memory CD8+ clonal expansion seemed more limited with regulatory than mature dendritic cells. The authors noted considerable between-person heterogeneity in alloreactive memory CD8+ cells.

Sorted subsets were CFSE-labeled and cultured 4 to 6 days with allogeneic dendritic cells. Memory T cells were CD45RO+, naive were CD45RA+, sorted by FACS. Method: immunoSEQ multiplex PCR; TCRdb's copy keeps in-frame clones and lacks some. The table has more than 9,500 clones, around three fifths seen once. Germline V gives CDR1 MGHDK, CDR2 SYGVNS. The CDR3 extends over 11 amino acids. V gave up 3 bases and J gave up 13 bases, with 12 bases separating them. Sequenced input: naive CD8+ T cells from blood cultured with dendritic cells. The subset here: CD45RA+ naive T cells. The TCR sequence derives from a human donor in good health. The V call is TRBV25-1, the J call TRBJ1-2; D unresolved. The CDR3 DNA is TGTGCCAGCAGTGATACAGCTACTTCCACCTTC. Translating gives CASSDTATSTF.